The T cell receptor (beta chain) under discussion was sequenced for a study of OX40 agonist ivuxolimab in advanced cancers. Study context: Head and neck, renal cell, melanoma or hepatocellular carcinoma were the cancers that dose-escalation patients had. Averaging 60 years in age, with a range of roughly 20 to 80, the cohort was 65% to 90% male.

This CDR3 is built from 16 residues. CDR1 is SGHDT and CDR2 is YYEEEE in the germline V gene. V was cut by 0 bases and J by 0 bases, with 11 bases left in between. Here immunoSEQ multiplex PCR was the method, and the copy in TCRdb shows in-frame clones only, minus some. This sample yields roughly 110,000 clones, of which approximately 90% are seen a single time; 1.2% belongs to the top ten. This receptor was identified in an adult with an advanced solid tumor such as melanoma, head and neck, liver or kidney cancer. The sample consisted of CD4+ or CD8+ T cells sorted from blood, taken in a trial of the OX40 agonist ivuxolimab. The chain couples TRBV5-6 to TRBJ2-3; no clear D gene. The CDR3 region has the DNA TGTGCCAGCAGCTTGGCTGGCGTAGCTAGCACAGATACGCAGTATTTT. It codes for CASSLAGVASTDTQYF.